The 24 T cell receptor beta chains given below trace back to one sample, sequenced in a study of T cell responses to AZD1222 COVID-19 vaccine. Clones were sequenced by immunoSEQ multiplex PCR, and TCRdb holds only the in-frame ones, with some missing. Among approximately 100,000 clones listed, approximately 90% were seen once. This specimen consisted of peripheral blood, obtained on day 0 of AZD1222 vaccination. Source of these receptors: an adult in good health.

J is TRBJ1-2 and V is TRBV14, with a possible D match to TRBD1 (5 bases). Trimming removed 3 bases at V and 2 bases at J, with 10 bases between. Germline CDR1 SGHDN, CDR2 FVKESK. The CDR3 covers 14 residues. The CDR3 loop reads CASSHKGVNYGYTF. For the CDR3, the DNA is TGTGCCAGCAGCCATAAAGGGGTGAACTATGGCTACACCTTC.

The chain recombines TRBV25-1 with TRBJ1-3; D is possibly TRBD1 (5 bases). The germline V and J ends were trimmed by 6 bases and 7 bases, with 13 bases remaining between them. Germline V CDR1 and CDR2: MGHDK, SYGVNS. This CDR3 contains 13 residues. CDR3 nucleotides: TGTGCCAGCAGCTCGGGGACTCGGAACACCATATATTTT. It translates to CASSSGTRNTIYF. The whole variable domain, filled in from reference TRBV25-1 and TRBJ1-3, reads EADIYQTPRYLVIGTGKKITLECSQTMGHDKMYWYQQDPGMELHLIHYSYGVNSTEKGDLSSESTVSRIRTEHFPLTLESARPSHTSQYLCASSSGTRNTIYFGEGSWLTVV.

This chain joins TRBV7-9 and TRBJ2-7; maybe TRBD2 (5 bases). Trimming removed 2 bases at V and 6 bases at J, with 11 bases between. Germline V gene data show CDR1 as SEHNR and CDR2 as FQNEAQ (reference sequence). The CDR3 has 13 residues. The CDR3 loop reads CASSLIGESEQYF. CDR3 DNA: TGTGCCAGCAGCTTAATCGGGGAAAGCGAGCAGTACTTC.

This clone was detected once. The gene calls are TRBV9 and TRBJ2-1; possible D gene TRBD2, 6 bases. Trimming stripped 4 bases from V and 7 bases from J, with 21 bases between. Germline assignment: CDR1 SGDLS and CDR2 YYNGEE. CDR3 length: 16 residues. The CDR3 here is CASSSRSGEVGNEQFF. CDR3 in DNA: TGTGCCAGCAGCTCCCGTTCGGGGGAGGTCGGTAATGAGCAGTTCTTC.

The rearrangement links TRBV3-1 (or the pseudogene TRBV3-2) to TRBJ2-5, with D perhaps TRBD2 (6 bases). V was cut by 0 bases and J by 3 bases, with 20 bases left in between. This CDR3 has 18 residues. Looked up from germline, CDR1 is LGHDT and CDR2 is YNNKEL (reference sequence). The CDR3 protein is CASSQDPSIGRGKETQYF. CDR3 DNA sequence: TGTGCCAGCAGCCAAGATCCCAGCATCGGGAGAGGGAAAGAGACCCAGTACTTC.

The chain couples TRBV29-1 to TRBJ2-1; D is ambiguous. Per the germline V gene, CDR1 is SQVTM and CDR2 is ANQGSEA. The V end was cut by 3 bases, the J end by 9 bases, with 3 bases between. The CDR3 totals 9 residues. The CDR3 protein is CSVDGEQFF. The CDR3 nucleotides are TGCAGCGTTGACGGTGAGCAGTTCTTC.

The chain links TRBV7-3 to TRBJ1-1; tentatively, D is TRBD1 (6 bases). The CDR3 extends over 15 amino acids. Germline CDR1 SGHTA, CDR2 FQGTGA. Between the trimmed V and J ends, which lost 5 bases and 5 bases, there was a span of 18 bases. CDR3 sequence reads: CASSPAGGQGTEAFF. The CDR3 coding sequence is TGTGCCAGCAGCCCCGCGGGCGGCCAGGGGACTGAAGCTTTCTTT.

The chain carries TRBV5-5 and TRBJ1-5; no firm D call. With 3 bases removed from V and 3 bases from J, the gap between germline ends came to 10 bases. The CDR3 is 14 residues long. Per germline, CDR1 SGHKS and CDR2 YYEKEE (reference sequence). CDR3 amino acids: CASSSPGANQPQHF. CDR3 DNA: TGTGCCAGCAGCTCGCCGGGTGCCAATCAGCCCCAGCATTTT.

CDR3 nucleotides: TGTGCCATCAGTGATATGGGACAGGGGGCTTCACCCCTCCACTTT. It codes for CAISDMGQGASPLHF. J is TRBJ1-6 and V is TRBV10-3; 12 positions agree with TRBD1. The trim removed 3 bases at V and 9 bases at J, leaving 3 bases unmatched. The CDR3 sequence is 15 residues long. CDR1 and CDR2 from the germline V gene are ENHRY and SYGVKD.

The rearrangement joins TRBV7-2 to TRBJ2-1, with D unresolved. In germline, CDR1 is SGHTA, CDR2 FQGNSA. Trimming stripped 3 bases from V and 7 bases from J, with 7 bases between. The CDR3 extends over 12 amino acids. The CDR3 protein is CASSLTVNEQFF. The CDR3 DNA follows: TGTGCCAGCAGCTTGACCGTGAATGAGCAGTTCTTC.

The chain is built from TRBV5-1 and TRBJ1-6, with D unclear. Germline CDR1 SGHRS, CDR2 YFSETQ. The CDR3 covers 15 residues. The V gene lost 0 bases and the J gene lost 9 bases, with 13 bases spanning the gap. CDR3 protein: CASSLAPYKGSPLHF. In nucleotides, the CDR3 is TGCGCCAGCAGCTTGGCACCCTATAAGGGTTCACCCCTCCACTTT.

This clone turned up a few times. The V call is TRBV27, the J call TRBJ1-5, with D possibly matching TRBD1 (6 bases). V was trimmed by 4 bases and J by 3 bases, leaving 13 bases between them. This CDR3 comprises 15 residues. Germline CDR1 MNHEY, CDR2 SMNVEV (reference sequence). The CDR3 DNA reads TGTGCCAGCAGTTCGGCGGGGGGCATCAATCAGCCCCAGCATTTT. Its translation is CASSSAGGINQPQHF.

This rearrangement joins TRBV6-5 to TRBJ1-2, with TRBD1 identical over 9 bases. The trim removed 6 bases at V and 12 bases at J, leaving 11 bases unmatched. CDR1 is MNHEY and CDR2 is SVGAGI in the germline V gene. This CDR3 spans 13 amino acids. This CDR3 reads CASSIGGQGVNTF. The CDR3 nucleotides are TGTGCCAGCAGCATAGGGGGACAGGGAGTAAACACCTTC.

The rearrangement joins TRBV19 to TRBJ1-1; D call uncertain. V was trimmed by 3 bases and J by 4 bases, leaving 15 bases between them. The CDR3 runs 15 residues. Germline CDR1 is LNHDA and CDR2 is SQIVND (reference sequence). DNA for the CDR3: TGTGCCAGTAGTATCTTTAGCAGAGGAGGCACTGAAGCTTTCTTT. Translation: CASSIFSRGGTEAFF.

The chain couples TRBV11-2 to TRBJ1-2; no reliable D call. With 3 bases removed from V and 4 bases from J, the gap between germline ends came to 15 bases. The V gene's germline CDR1 is SGHAT and CDR2 FQNNGV. The CDR3 length is 15 residues. CDR3 in DNA: TGTGCCAGCAGCTTGGGCCGGGGTACCCCCTATGGCTACACCTTC. Its translation is CASSLGRGTPYGYTF.

The CDR3 spells CASSSRDSSYEQYF. The CDR3 DNA sequence: TGTGCCAGCAGCTCCCGGGACAGCTCCTACGAGCAGTACTTC. The chain carries TRBV13 and TRBJ2-7; 7 positions agree with TRBD1. CDR1 is PRHDT and CDR2 is FYEKMQ in the germline V gene (reference sequence). Trimming took 4 bases from V and 0 from J; bases not matched to a gene: 3. CDR3 length: 14 amino acids.

The CDR3 spells CASSRSGANVLTF. The CDR3 DNA follows: TGTGCCAGCAGCCGCTCTGGGGCCAACGTCCTGACTTTC. The V call is TRBV11-2, the J call TRBJ2-6; D remains unclear. V gave up 5 bases and J gave up 0 bases, with 2 bases separating them. Germline lookup yields CDR1 SGHAT and CDR2 FQNNGV. CDR3 size: 13 residues.

V usage is TRBV7-3 and J usage is TRBJ2-2; 9 nucleotides line up with TRBD2. Trimming cost V 4 bases and J 8 bases; bases outside gene matches: 5. Germline lookup yields CDR1 SGHTA and CDR2 FQGTGA. This CDR3 contains 14 residues. CDR3 sequence: CASSWSSGTGELFF. CDR3 sequence (DNA): TGTGCCAGCAGCTGGTCTAGCGGGACTGGGGAGCTGTTTTTT.

The chain recombines TRBV7-6 with TRBJ1-4; D may be TRBD1 (6 bases). Trimming pared 1 base from V and 4 bases from J, leaving 13 bases between. The CDR3 is made up of 16 amino acids. CDR1 and CDR2 (germline): SGHVS, FNYEAQ. The chain's CDR3 is CASSLGGRERNEKLFF. CDR3 coding DNA: TGTGCCAGCAGCTTAGGGGGGCGGGAGCGTAATGAAAAACTGTTTTTT.

The chain joins TRBV28 to TRBJ1-6; perhaps TRBD1 as D (5 bases). The ends were cut back, 3 bases at V and 7 bases at J, with 13 bases in the middle. The CDR3 contains 15 residues. In germline, CDR1 is MDHEN, CDR2 SYDVKM. CDR3 sequence reads: CASSLGQGPNSPLHF. For the CDR3, the DNA is TGTGCCAGCAGTTTGGGCCAGGGCCCAAATTCACCCCTCCACTTT.

The genes are TRBV28 and TRBJ2-2; D may be TRBD1 (6 bases). The germline V and J ends were trimmed by 6 bases and 4 bases, with 18 bases remaining between them. This CDR3 is 16 amino acids long. Germline CDR1 MDHEN, CDR2 SYDVKM. The CDR3 DNA follows: TGTGCCAGCAGACCCCTCGGGCAGGGGCGCACCGGGGAGCTGTTTTTT. Its protein is CASRPLGQGRTGELFF.

The chain employs TRBV7-9 and TRBJ1-4, with 9 positions matching TRBD1. After removal of 11 bases from V and 8 bases from J, the junction contained 12 bases not matched to a gene. This CDR3 is 14 amino acids long. Germline V lookup: CDR1 SEHNR, CDR2 FQNEAQ (reference sequence). CDR3 residues: CAAPSGTGREKLFF. CDR3 DNA sequence: TGTGCCGCCCCATCCGGGACAGGGAGGGAAAAACTGTTTTTT.

This chain connects TRBV7-3 to TRBJ2-3; tentatively, D is TRBD2 (7 bases). CDR1 is SGHTA, CDR2 FQGTGA, per germline. V lost 3 bases, J lost 5 bases, and 18 bases lay in between. CDR3 length: 16 amino acids. In DNA, the CDR3 is TGTGCCAGCAGCTTTAGGGGGTCTAGCGGTTTAGATACGCAGTATTTT. Its translation: CASSFRGSSGLDTQYF.

This sequence joins TRBV3-1 (or the pseudogene TRBV3-2) and TRBJ2-2, with 7 bases fitting TRBD1. The CDR3 has 15 amino acids. Germline CDR1 LGHDT, CDR2 YNNKEL (reference sequence). V gave up 1 base and J gave up 4 bases; unmatched junction bases: 3. CDR3 sequence (DNA): TGTGCCAGCAGCCAAGGAGGGGGCAGCACCGGGGAGCTGTTTTTT. Translating gives CASSQGGGSTGELFF.